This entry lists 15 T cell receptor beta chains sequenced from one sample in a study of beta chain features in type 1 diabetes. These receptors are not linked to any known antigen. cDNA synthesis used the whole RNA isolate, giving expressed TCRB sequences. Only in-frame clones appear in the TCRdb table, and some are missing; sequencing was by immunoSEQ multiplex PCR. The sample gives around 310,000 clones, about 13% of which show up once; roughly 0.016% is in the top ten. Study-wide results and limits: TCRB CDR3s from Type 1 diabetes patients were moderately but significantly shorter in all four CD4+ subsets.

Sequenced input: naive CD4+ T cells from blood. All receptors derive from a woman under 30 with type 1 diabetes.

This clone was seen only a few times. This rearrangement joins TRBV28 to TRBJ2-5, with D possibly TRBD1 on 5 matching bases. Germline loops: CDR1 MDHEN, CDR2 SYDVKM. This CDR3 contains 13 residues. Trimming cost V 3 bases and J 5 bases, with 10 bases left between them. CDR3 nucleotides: TGTGCCAGCAGTTTCAGGGTCCGGGAGACCCAGTACTTC. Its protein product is CASSFRVRETQYF. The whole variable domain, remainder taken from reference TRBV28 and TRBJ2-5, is DVKVTQSSRYLVKRTGEKVFLECVQDMDHENMFWYRQDPGLGLRLIYFSYDVKMKEKGDIPEGYSVSREKKERFSLILESASTNQTSMYLCASSFRVRETQYFGPGTRLLVL.

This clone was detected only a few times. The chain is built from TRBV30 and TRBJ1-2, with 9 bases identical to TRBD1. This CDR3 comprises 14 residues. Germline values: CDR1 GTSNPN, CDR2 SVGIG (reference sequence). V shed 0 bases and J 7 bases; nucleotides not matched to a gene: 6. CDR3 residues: CAWSVLGTGIGYTF. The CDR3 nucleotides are TGTGCCTGGAGTGTACTAGGGACAGGGATTGGCTACACCTTC.

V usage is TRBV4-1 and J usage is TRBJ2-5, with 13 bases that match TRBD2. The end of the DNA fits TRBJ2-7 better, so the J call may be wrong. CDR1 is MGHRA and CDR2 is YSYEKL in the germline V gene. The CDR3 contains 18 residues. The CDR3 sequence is CASSQGLAGGPRHYEQYF. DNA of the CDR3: TGCGCCAGCAGCCAAGGACTAGCGGGAGGCCCACGCCACTACGAGCAGTACTTC.

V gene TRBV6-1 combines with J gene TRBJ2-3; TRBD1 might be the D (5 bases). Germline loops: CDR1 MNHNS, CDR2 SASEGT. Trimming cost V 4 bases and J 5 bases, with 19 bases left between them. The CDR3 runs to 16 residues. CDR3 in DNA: TGTGCCAGCAGTGGGCTACACCAGCCCCAGGGAGATACGCAGTATTTT. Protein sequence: CASSGLHQPQGDTQYF.

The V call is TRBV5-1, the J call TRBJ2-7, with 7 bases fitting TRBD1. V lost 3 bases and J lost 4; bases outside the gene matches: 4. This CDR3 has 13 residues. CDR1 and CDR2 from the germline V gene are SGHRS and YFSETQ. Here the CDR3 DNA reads TGCGCCAGCAGCTCCACGGACAGGTACGAGCAGTACTTC. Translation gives CASSSTDRYEQYF.

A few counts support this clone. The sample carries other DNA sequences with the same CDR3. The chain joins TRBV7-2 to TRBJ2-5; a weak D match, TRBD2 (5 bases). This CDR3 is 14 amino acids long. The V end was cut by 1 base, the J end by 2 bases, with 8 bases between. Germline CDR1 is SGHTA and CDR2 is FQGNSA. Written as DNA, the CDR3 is TGTGCCAGCAGCTTAGTTCCGGGACAAGAGACCCAGTACTTC. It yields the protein CASSLVPGQETQYF.

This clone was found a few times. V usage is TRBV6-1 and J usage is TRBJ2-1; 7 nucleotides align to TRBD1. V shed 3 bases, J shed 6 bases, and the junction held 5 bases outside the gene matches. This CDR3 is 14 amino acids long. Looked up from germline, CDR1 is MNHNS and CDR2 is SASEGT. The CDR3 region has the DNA TGTGCCAGCAGTGATAAAGACAGGGTCAATGAGCAGTTCTTC. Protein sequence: CASSDKDRVNEQFF.

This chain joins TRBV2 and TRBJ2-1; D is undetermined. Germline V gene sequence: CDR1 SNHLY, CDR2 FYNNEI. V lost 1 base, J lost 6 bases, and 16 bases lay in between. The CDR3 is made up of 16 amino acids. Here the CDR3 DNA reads TGTGCCAGCAGTGAAGGTGCAGCACGGAGCCCCAATGAGCAGTTCTTC. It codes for CASSEGAARSPNEQFF.

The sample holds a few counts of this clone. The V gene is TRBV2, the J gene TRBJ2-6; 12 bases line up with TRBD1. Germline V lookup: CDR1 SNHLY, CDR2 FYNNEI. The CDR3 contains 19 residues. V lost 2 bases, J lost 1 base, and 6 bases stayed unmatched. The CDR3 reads CASSETGTGGRSGANVLTF. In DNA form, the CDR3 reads TGTGCCAGCAGTGAAACGGGGACAGGGGGCCGATCTGGGGCCAACGTCCTGACTTTC.

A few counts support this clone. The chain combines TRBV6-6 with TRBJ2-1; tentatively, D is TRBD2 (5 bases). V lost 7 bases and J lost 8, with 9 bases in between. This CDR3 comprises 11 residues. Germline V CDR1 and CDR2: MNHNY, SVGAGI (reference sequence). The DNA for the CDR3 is TGTGCCAGCACTGAGCGGCATGAGCAGTTCTTC. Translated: CASTERHEQFF.

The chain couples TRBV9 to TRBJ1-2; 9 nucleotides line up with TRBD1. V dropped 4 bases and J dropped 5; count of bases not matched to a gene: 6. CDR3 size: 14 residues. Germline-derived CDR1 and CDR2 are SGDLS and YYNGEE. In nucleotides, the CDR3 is TGTGCCAGCAGCCCTGACAGGGGGGGGTATGGCTACACCTTC. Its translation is CASSPDRGGYGYTF.

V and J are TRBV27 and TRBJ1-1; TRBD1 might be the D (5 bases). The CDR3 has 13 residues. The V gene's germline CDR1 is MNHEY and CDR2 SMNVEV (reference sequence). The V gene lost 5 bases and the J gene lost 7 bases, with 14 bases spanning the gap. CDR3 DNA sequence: TGTGCCAGCAGTCATGGGGGGGGATATGAAGCTTTCTTT. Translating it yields CASSHGGGYEAFF.

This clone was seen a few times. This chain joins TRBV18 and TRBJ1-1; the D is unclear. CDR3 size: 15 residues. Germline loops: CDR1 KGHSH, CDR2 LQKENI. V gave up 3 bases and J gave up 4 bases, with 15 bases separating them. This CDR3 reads CASSPSLTVPTEAFF. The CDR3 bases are TGTGCCAGCTCACCTTCTCTCACAGTGCCCACTGAAGCTTTCTTT.

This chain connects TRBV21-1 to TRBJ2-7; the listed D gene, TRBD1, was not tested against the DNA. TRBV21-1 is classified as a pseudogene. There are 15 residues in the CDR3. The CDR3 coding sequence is TGTGCCAGCAGCAAAGCGGGGGACAGGGGTGAATGGCAGTACGTC. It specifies CASSKAGDRGEWQYV.

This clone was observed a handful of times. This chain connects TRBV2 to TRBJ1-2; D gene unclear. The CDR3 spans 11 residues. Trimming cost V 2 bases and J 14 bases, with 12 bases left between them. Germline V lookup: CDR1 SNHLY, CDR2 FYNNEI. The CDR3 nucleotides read TGTGCCAGCAGTGAACCTGGGCCGAAGACCTTC. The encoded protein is CASSEPGPKTF.